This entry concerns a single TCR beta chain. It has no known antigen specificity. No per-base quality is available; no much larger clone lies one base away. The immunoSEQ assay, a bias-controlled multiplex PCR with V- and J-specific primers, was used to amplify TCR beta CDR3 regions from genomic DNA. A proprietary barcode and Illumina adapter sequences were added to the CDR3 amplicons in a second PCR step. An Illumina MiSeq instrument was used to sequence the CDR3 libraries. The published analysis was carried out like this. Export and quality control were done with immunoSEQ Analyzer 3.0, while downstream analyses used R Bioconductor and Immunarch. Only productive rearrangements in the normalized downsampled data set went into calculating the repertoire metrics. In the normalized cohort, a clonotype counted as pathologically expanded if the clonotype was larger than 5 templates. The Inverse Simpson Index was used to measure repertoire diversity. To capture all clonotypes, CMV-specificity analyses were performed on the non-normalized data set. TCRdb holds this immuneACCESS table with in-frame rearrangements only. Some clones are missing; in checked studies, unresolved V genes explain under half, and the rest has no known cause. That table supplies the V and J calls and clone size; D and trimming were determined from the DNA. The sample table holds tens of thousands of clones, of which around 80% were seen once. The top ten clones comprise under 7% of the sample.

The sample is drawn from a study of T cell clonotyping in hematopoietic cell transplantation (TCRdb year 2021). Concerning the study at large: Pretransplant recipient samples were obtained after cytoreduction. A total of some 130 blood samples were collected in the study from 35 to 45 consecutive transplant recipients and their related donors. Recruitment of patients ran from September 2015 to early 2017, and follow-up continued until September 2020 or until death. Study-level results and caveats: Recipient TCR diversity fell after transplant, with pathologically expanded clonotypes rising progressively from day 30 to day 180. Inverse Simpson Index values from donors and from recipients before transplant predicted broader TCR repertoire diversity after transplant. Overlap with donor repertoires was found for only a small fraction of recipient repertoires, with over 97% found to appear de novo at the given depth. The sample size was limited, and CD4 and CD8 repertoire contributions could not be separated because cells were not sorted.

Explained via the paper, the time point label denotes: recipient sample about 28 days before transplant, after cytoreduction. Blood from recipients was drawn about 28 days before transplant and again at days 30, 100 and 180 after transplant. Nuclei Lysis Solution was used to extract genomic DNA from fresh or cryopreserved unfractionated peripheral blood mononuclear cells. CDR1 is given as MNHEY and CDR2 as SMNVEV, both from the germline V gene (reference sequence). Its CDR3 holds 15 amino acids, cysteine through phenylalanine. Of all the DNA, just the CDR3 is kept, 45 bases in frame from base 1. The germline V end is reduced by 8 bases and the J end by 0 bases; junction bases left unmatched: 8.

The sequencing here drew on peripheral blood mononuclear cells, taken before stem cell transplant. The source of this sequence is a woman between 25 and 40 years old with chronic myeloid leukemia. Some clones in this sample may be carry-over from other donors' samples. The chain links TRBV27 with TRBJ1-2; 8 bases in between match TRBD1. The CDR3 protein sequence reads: CASQNTGGANYGYTF. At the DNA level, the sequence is TGTGCCAGCCAAAATACAGGGGGTGCTAACTATGGCTACACCTTC.